Sequencing of this TCR beta chain was carried out in a study of blood T cell repertoires in COVID-19. Overall study: PBMCs, B-cell-depleted T cells, or T cells provided the cDNA or gDNA that made up the material.

Data came from immunoSEQ multiplex PCR; TCRdb stores just in-frame clones and leaves some out. Found here are some 300,000 clones, around 87% of them singletons; the top ten hold around 0.97%. The CDR3 spans 16 residues. V gave up 3 bases and J gave up 4 bases; unmatched junction bases: 9. The V gene's germline CDR1 is LNHNV and CDR2 YYDKDF (reference sequence). This rearrangement joins TRBV15 to TRBJ1-1, with 9 bases identical to TRBD1. Sequencing was performed on peripheral blood. This sequence was found in a woman between 40 and 55 years old with COVID-19, enrolled during active disease. Here the CDR3 DNA reads TGTGCCACCAGCAGGCACAGGGGGCGACTGGGCACTGAAGCTTTCTTT. Translating it yields CATSRHRGRLGTEAFF.